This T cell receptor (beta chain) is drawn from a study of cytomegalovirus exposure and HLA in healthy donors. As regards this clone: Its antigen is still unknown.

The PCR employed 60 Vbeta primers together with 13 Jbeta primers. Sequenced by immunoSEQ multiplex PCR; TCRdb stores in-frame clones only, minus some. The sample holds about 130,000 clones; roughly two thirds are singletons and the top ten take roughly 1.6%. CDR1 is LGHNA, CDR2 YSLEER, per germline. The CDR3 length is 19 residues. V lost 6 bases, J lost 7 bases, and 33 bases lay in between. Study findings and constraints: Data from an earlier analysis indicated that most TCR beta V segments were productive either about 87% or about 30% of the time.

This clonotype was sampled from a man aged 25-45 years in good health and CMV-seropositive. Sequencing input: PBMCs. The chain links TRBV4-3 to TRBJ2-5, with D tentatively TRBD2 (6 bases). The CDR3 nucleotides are TGCGCCAGCAGTCAATATAGAGTCCCCAATAGCGGTCTGGATGGGACCCAGTACTTC. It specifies CASSQYRVPNSGLDGTQYF.